This TCR beta chain was retrieved from a study of cytomegalovirus exposure and HLA in healthy donors. Unmatched junction bases numbered 2, after V lost 1 base and J lost 2 bases. This CDR3 has 14 amino acids. Germline V gene data show CDR1 as SNHLY and CDR2 as FYNNEI. PCR was performed using 60 Vbeta and 13 Jbeta primers. TCRdb's copy holds only in-frame clones and misses some; the assay was immunoSEQ multiplex PCR. The repertoire table contains around 150,000 clones. The sequencing input was PBMCs. This chain links TRBV2 with TRBJ2-7; TRBD1 matches at 7 bases. The sequence came from a man aged 30 to 39 in good health and CMV-seronegative. CDR3 region: CASSEEGAAYEQYF. The CDR3 DNA reads TGTGCCAGCAGTGAAGAGGGGGCGGCCTACGAGCAGTACTTC.